The clone carrying this TCR beta chain was counted a few times. Its target is not known. TCRdb re-derived calls from the 5' RACE reads in MiXCR, one entry per CDR3 protein. The top ten clones hold over 35% of a sample with some 210,000 distinct CDR3 sequences, approximately 15% of them seen once. This entry comes from a study of identical twins. There are 16 residues in the CDR3. With V trimmed by 6 bases and J by 3 bases, 13 bases remained unmatched. Germline CDR1 MNHEY, CDR2 SVGEGT. General study findings and limits: Conclusions were drawn cross-sectionally by statistical analysis, without following the same donors.

This sample also appeared in a second study, on T cells expressing NK-cell markers. That source notes: The use of an anti-gamma-delta TCR antibody, which was added in several experiments, restricted sorting to T cells expressing alpha-beta TCR. Four donors showed these clonotypes also leading the CD3+CD56-NKG2C+ fraction.

This receptor was obtained from a woman under 30 in good health. The V call is TRBV6-2 or TRBV6-3, the J call TRBJ2-7; 8 bases are a match to TRBD2. The sequenced sample consisted of CD8+ T cells sorted from blood. This chain's CDR3 is CASSSGTRGRVYEQYF. For the CDR3, the DNA is TGTGCCAGCAGCTCTGGGACTAGGGGGAGAGTCTACGAGCAGTACTTC.